This T cell receptor (beta chain) was found in a study of blood T cell repertoires in COVID-19. Whole-study context: Researchers got acute and convalescent COVID-19 samples from the United States, Italy and Spain. In each case, the material was cDNA or gDNA derived from T cells, B-cell-depleted T cells, or PBMCs.

As processed by the authors: Cell counts per sample came from amplifying reference gene primers. This table comes from immunoSEQ multiplex PCR, and its TCRdb copy is limited to in-frame clones, with some not included. The D gene and trimming were derived from the DNA, and the V and J assignments and clone size from that table. The sample consists of roughly 260,000 clones, 88% of them appearing once. This CDR3 comprises 16 residues. The germline CDR1 and CDR2 sequences are SGHTA and FQGNSA. The V and J ends lost 2 bases and 4 bases, in that order; junction bases with no gene match: 7. This receptor was obtained from a man in his fifties or sixties who had recovered from COVID-19. This chain joins TRBV7-2 and TRBJ2-5; the match to TRBD2 covers 10 bases. The sequencing sample was made of peripheral blood. The CDR3 protein is CASSLRASGGPETQYF. CDR3 DNA: TGTGCCAGCAGCTTAAGGGCTAGCGGGGGTCCAGAGACCCAGTACTTC.